This TCR beta chain was recovered during a study of OX40 agonist ivuxolimab in advanced cancers. Findings and limits, study-wide: The mean number of expanded clones was higher in CD8+ T cells than in CD4+.

The study sampled blood at baseline, cycle 4 day 1, and cycle 7 day 1. On this clone itself: Its specificity is not known.

Germline lookup yields CDR1 SGHNT and CDR2 YENEEA. The J segment lost 3 bases and the V segment lost 8 bases, leaving 1 base of the junction unmatched. This CDR3 comprises 13 residues. The table came from immunoSEQ multiplex PCR; TCRdb's copy has only in-frame clones and leaves some out. The sample gives 85,000 to 90,000 clones, 75% to 90% of which show up once; approximately 0.2% is in the top ten. This material consisted of CD4+ or CD8+ T cells sorted from blood, taken in a trial of the OX40 agonist ivuxolimab. The chain employs TRBV11-3 and TRBJ2-1, with 10 bases lining up with TRBD2. This clonotype was obtained from an adult with an advanced solid tumor such as melanoma, head and neck, liver or kidney cancer. CDR3 DNA: TGTGCCAGCTCTAGCGGGGGCTACAATGAGCAGTTCTTC. It yields the protein CASSSGGYNEQFF.